Below, 21 T cell receptor beta chains from the same sample are listed, as sequenced in a study of OX40 agonist ivuxolimab in advanced cancers. Repertoires were generated with immunoSEQ multiplex PCR, while TCRdb's copy carries only in-frame clones and drops some. The table has around 60,000 clones, about 86% seen once. The sequencing used CD4+ or CD8+ T cells sorted from blood, collected in a trial of the OX40 agonist ivuxolimab. These receptors all stem from an adult with an advanced solid tumor such as melanoma, head and neck, liver or kidney cancer.

The rearrangement links TRBV7-2 to TRBJ1-5, with D perhaps TRBD1 (6 bases). The germline V gene encodes CDR1 SGHTA and CDR2 FQGNSA. This CDR3 is 15 amino acids long. V lost 5 bases to trimming and J lost 5 bases, with 16 bases between them. The CDR3 coding sequence is TGTGCCAGCAGCATAGGGGGGGGAGTCGATCAGCCCCAGCATTTT. This translates into CASSIGGGVDQPQHF. Full variable domain (remainder filled in from reference TRBV7-2 and TRBJ1-5): GAGVSQSPSNKVTEKGKDVELRCDPISGHTALYWYRQSLGQGLEFLIYFQGNSAPDKSGLPSDRFSAERTGGSVSTLTIQRTQQEDSAVYLCASSIGGGVDQPQHFGDGTRLSIL.

The chain recombines TRBV5-1 with TRBJ1-5; a weak D match, TRBD1 (5 bases). The V end lost 0 bases, the J end lost 1 base, and 11 bases lay between the germline ends. The CDR3 is 16 amino acids. Per germline, CDR1 SGHRS and CDR2 YFSETQ. CDR3 amino acids: CASSLVPGLSNQPQHF. Here the CDR3 DNA reads TGCGCCAGCAGCTTGGTTCCGGGGCTAAGCAATCAGCCCCAGCATTTT.

V and J are TRBV7-2 and TRBJ2-7, with TRBD2 matching over 8 bases. V dropped 6 bases and J dropped 0; count of bases not matched to a gene: 7. The CDR3 has 15 residues. Germline CDR1 and CDR2: SGHTA and FQGNSA. This CDR3 is CASSQVGGGSYEQYF. CDR3 nucleotides: TGTGCCAGCAGTCAGGTCGGGGGGGGCTCCTACGAGCAGTACTTC.

J is TRBJ2-7 and V is TRBV30; D gene unclear. This CDR3 has 12 amino acids. In germline, CDR1 is GTSNPN, CDR2 SVGIG (reference sequence). Deletions cut 5 bases from V and 1 base from J, with 9 bases between. Here the CDR3 reads CAWGRPSYEQYF. The CDR3 bases are TGTGCCTGGGGGCGGCCGTCCTACGAGCAGTACTTC.

The genes are TRBV7-8 and TRBJ1-1, with D maybe TRBD1 (5 bases). The germline V gene encodes CDR1 SGHVS and CDR2 FQNEAQ. The ends were cut back, 3 bases at V and 0 bases at J, with 11 bases in the middle. The CDR3 contains 15 residues. Here the CDR3 reads CASSFQTAMNTEAFF. The CDR3 bases are TGTGCCAGCAGCTTCCAGACAGCCATGAACACTGAAGCTTTCTTT. The variable domain in full, with the rest retrieved from reference TRBV7-8 and TRBJ1-1, is GAGVSQSPRYKVAKRGQDVALRCDPISGHVSLFWYQQALGQGPEFLTYFQNEAQLDKSGLPSDRFFAERPEGSVSTLKIQRTQQEDSAVYLCASSFQTAMNTEAFFGQGTRLTVV.

The genes are TRBV18 and TRBJ2-5; a weak D match, TRBD2 (5 bases). Trimming cost V 2 bases and J 0 bases, with 10 bases left between them. Germline CDR1 reads KGHSH; CDR2 reads LQKENI. The CDR3 extends over 15 amino acids. The CDR3 sequence is CASSPLAFNQETQYF. For the CDR3, the DNA is TGTGCCAGCTCACCATTAGCGTTTAACCAAGAGACCCAGTACTTC. The full variable domain, in which reference TRBV18 and TRBJ2-5 provide the parts outside the CDR3, is NAGVMQNPRHLVRRRGQEARLRCSPMKGHSHVYWYRQLPEEGLKFMVYLQKENIIDESGMPKERFSAEFPKEGPSILRIQQVVRGDSAAYFCASSPLAFNQETQYFGPGTRLLVL.

This sequence joins TRBV11-2 and TRBJ2-1, with no clear D. The CDR3 spans 13 residues. V was trimmed by 0 bases and J by 14 bases, leaving 14 bases between them. Germline-derived CDR1 and CDR2 are SGHAT and FQNNGV. As DNA, the CDR3 is TGTGCCAGCAGCTTAGAGCCCCTGGGAATCAAGTTCTTC. This sequence encodes CASSLEPLGIKFF.

This rearrangement joins TRBV19 to TRBJ1-1; 7 bases fit TRBD1. This CDR3 contains 17 residues. V lost 3 bases and J lost 0; bases outside the gene matches: 10. CDR1 and CDR2 from the germline V gene are LNHDA and SQIVND (reference sequence). The CDR3 loop reads CASSMSQPGGVNTEAFF. Here the CDR3 DNA reads TGTGCCAGTAGTATGAGTCAGCCAGGGGGGGTGAACACTGAAGCTTTCTTT.

The chain links TRBV6-1 to TRBJ1-4; possible D gene TRBD1, 6 bases. The CDR3 contains 13 residues. Germline lookup yields CDR1 MNHNS and CDR2 SASEGT. The V end was cut by 10 bases, the J end by 2 bases, with 11 bases between. The chain's CDR3 is CAIQGFTNEKLFF. The DNA for the CDR3 is TGTGCCATTCAGGGGTTCACTAATGAAAAACTGTTTTTT.

CDR3 bases: TGTGCCAGCAGTGTTGTGGCAGGAAAAGACTATGGCTACACCTTC. Protein product: CASSVVAGKDYGYTF. V and J are TRBV6-1 and TRBJ1-2, with D unresolved. In germline, CDR1 is MNHNS, CDR2 SASEGT. V was clipped by 4 bases and J by 3 bases, with 15 bases between them. This CDR3 comprises 15 residues.

The chain combines TRBV5-1 with TRBJ2-7, with D possibly TRBD2 on 5 matching bases. This CDR3 contains 13 residues. From germline, CDR1 is SGHRS and CDR2 YFSETQ. Trimming stripped 4 bases from V and 7 bases from J, with 15 bases between. The CDR3, as DNA: TGCGCCAGCAGCCCCCTTAGGGCGGGTGAGCAGTACTTC. It specifies CASSPLRAGEQYF.

This chain links TRBV25-1 with TRBJ2-5; D uncertain. The germline V gene has CDR1 MGHDK and CDR2 SYGVNS. The CDR3 covers 14 residues. Trimming pared 3 bases from V and 1 base from J, leaving 9 bases between. In nucleotides, the CDR3 is TGTGCCAGCAGTGATGGACGAATCCAAGAGACCCAGTACTTC. Its translation: CASSDGRIQETQYF.

The chain joins TRBV18 to TRBJ2-1; 7 nucleotides line up with TRBD2. V lost 0 bases to trimming and J lost 0 bases; unmatched junction nucleotides: 2. Germline lookup yields CDR1 KGHSH and CDR2 LQKENI. CDR3 length: 16 amino acids. This chain's CDR3 is CASSPPRGSSYNEQFF. CDR3 nucleotide sequence: TGTGCCAGCTCACCACCGCGGGGGAGCTCCTACAATGAGCAGTTCTTC.

This clone was seen only once. This sequence joins TRBV19 and TRBJ2-7, with D possibly TRBD1 on 5 matching bases. Germline CDR1 is LNHDA and CDR2 is SQIVND (reference sequence). Trimming cost V 3 bases and J 3 bases, with 6 bases left between them. The CDR3 spans 12 residues. The CDR3 sequence: CASSIQGYEQYF. In DNA, the CDR3 is TGTGCCAGTAGTATTCAGGGCTACGAGCAGTACTTC.

The chain links TRBV7-9 to TRBJ1-1; D is perhaps TRBD1 (6 bases). CDR1 is SEHNR and CDR2 is FQNEAQ in the germline V gene (reference sequence). The CDR3 runs 13 residues. Trimming removed 5 bases from V and 5 bases from J, with 12 bases in between. The CDR3: CASSARRGTEAFF. CDR3 DNA: TGTGCCAGCAGCGCCCGTAGGGGGACTGAAGCTTTCTTT.

The V call is TRBV11-2, the J call TRBJ1-4, with unresolved D. This CDR3 contains 14 residues. The germline V gene encodes CDR1 SGHAT and CDR2 FQNNGV. V lost 2 bases and J 2 bases, leaving 6 bases between the germline ends. CDR3 DNA sequence: TGTGCCAGCAGCTTAACCTGGACTAATGAAAAACTGTTTTTT. Protein product: CASSLTWTNEKLFF.

V gene TRBV6-6 combines with J gene TRBJ2-7; 7 nucleotides agree with TRBD1. V shed 6 bases, J shed 3 bases, and the junction held 8 bases outside the gene matches. Germline CDR1 MNHNY, CDR2 SVGAGI (reference sequence). The CDR3 is 14 amino acids. DNA of the CDR3: TGTGCCAGCAGGGGGTGGGACAGAAGCTACGAGCAGTACTTC. It yields the protein CASRGWDRSYEQYF.

The gene calls are TRBV12-5 and TRBJ1-1; 10 positions match TRBD1. The CDR3 is made up of 14 amino acids. The junction had 6 bases not matched to a gene; V was cut back by 6 bases and J by 5 bases. Germline lookup yields CDR1 LGHNT and CDR2 FRNRAP. CDR3 DNA: TGTGCTAGTGGAGGGACAGGGGTAGTTACTGAAGCTTTCTTT. Protein sequence: CASGGTGVVTEAFF.

V is TRBV7-6 and J is TRBJ2-5, with 7 positions matching TRBD1. The CDR3 is made up of 14 amino acids. From germline, CDR1 is SGHVS and CDR2 FNYEAQ. Trimming cost V 5 bases and J 5 bases; bases outside gene matches: 8. Here the CDR3 reads CASSQRQGRETQYF. CDR3 in DNA: TGTGCCAGCAGCCAAAGACAGGGTCGGGAGACCCAGTACTTC.

The chain joins TRBV18 to TRBJ2-1; 8 bases are shared with TRBD2. The CDR3 is 13 amino acids. V shed 2 bases and J 6 bases; nucleotides not matched to a gene: 0. Germline lookup yields CDR1 KGHSH and CDR2 LQKENI. DNA for the CDR3: TGTGCCAGCTCACCAGGACTAGCCAATGAGCAGTTCTTC. Amino acid sequence: CASSPGLANEQFF. The whole variable domain, filled in from reference TRBV18 and TRBJ2-1, reads NAGVMQNPRHLVRRRGQEARLRCSPMKGHSHVYWYRQLPEEGLKFMVYLQKENIIDESGMPKERFSAEFPKEGPSILRIQQVVRGDSAAYFCASSPGLANEQFFGPGTRLTVL.

The rearrangement uses TRBV7-8 and TRBJ1-4; D is perhaps TRBD1 (5 bases). With 5 bases removed from V and 8 bases from J, the gap between germline ends came to 15 bases. Germline V lookup: CDR1 SGHVS, CDR2 FQNEAQ. This CDR3 is 14 amino acids long. The CDR3 sequence is CASSTERGGEKLFF. CDR3 sequence (DNA): TGTGCCAGCAGCACAGAGAGGGGAGGGGAAAAACTGTTTTTT. The whole variable domain, filled in from reference TRBV7-8 and TRBJ1-4, reads GAGVSQSPRYKVAKRGQDVALRCDPISGHVSLFWYQQALGQGPEFLTYFQNEAQLDKSGLPSDRFFAERPEGSVSTLKIQRTQQEDSAVYLCASSTERGGEKLFFGSGTQLSVL.